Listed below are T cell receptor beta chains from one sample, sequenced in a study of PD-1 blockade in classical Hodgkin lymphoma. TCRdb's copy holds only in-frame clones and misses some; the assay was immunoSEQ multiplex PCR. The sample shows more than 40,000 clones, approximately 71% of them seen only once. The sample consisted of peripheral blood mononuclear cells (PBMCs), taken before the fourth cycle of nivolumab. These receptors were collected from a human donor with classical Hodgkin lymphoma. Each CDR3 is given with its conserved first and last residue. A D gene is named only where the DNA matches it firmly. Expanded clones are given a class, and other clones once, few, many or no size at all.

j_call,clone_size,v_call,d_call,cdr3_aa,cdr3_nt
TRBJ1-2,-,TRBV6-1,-,CASSDLSLLNYGYTF,TGTGCCAGCAGTGATTTGTCCCTACTTAACTATGGCTACACCTTC
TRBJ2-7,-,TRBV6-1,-,CASSDGTFGHEQYF,TGTGCCAGCAGTGACGGGACGTTCGGCCACGAGCAGTACTTC
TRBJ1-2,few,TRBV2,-,CASSEASRAQDGYTF,TGTGCCAGCAGTGAAGCCTCCAGGGCTCAGGATGGCTACACCTTC
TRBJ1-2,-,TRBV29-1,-,CSVEDPAGYGYTF,TGCAGCGTTGAAGATCCGGCAGGCTATGGCTACACCTTC
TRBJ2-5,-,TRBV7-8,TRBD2,CASSPMGLAGVLGETQYF,TGTGCCAGCAGCCCAATGGGACTAGCGGGGGTTCTGGGGGAGACCCAGTACTTC
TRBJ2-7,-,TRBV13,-,CASSNPITREQYF,TGTGCCAGCAGCAATCCGATCACTCGGGAGCAGTACTTC
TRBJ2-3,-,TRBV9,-,CASSVGPGSTDTQYF,TGTGCCAGCAGCGTAGGTCCAGGAAGCACAGATACGCAGTATTTT
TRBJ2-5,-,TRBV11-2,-,CASSLSSWRGQETQYF,TGTGCCAGCAGCTTAAGTTCTTGGAGGGGACAAGAGACCCAGTACTTC
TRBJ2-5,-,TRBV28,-,CASSSSRQGALQETQYF,TGTGCCAGCAGTTCTAGCCGGCAGGGTGCCCTCCAAGAGACCCAGTACTTC
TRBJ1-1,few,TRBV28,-,CASRSYTEAFF,TGTGCCAGCAGGTCGTACACTGAAGCTTTCTTT
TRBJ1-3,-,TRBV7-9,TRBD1,CASSFEPDRGYTIYF,TGTGCCAGCAGCTTTGAACCGGACAGGGGATACACCATATATTTT
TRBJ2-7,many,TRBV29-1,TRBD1,CSVTPGQGVPYEQYF,TGCAGCGTTACTCCGGGACAGGGGGTTCCCTACGAGCAGTACTTC
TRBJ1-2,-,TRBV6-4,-,CASSGGPDRSYGYTF,TGTGCCAGCAGTGGAGGCCCCGACAGGAGCTATGGCTACACCTTC
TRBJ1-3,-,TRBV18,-,CASSPPGALTPGNTIYF,TGTGCCAGCTCACCACCCGGTGCCCTGACTCCTGGAAACACCATATATTTT
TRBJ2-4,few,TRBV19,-,CASSSKVIAKNIQYF,TGTGCCAGTAGTAGTAAGGTGATAGCCAAAAACATTCAGTACTTC
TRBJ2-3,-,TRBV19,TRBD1,CASSSGTGTDTQYF,TGTGCCAGTAGCTCCGGGACAGGCACAGATACGCAGTATTTT
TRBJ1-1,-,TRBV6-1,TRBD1,CASRDRAFTEAFF,TGTGCCAGCAGGGACAGGGCCTTCACTGAAGCTTTCTTT
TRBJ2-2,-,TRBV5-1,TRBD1,CASSLTRTGANTGELFF,TGCGCCAGCAGCTTAACGAGGACAGGGGCGAACACCGGGGAGCTGTTTTTT
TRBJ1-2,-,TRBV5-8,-,CASSLADYGYTF,TGTGCCAGCAGCTTGGCCGACTATGGCTACACCTTC
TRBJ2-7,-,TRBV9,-,CASSVGSPSHEQYF,TGTGCCAGCAGCGTAGGGAGTCCGAGTCACGAGCAGTACTTC
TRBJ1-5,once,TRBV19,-,CASSILSGRSYYQPQHF,TGTGCCAGTAGTATACTCTCGGGACGGAGTTATTATCAGCCCCAGCATTTT
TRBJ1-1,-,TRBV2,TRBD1,CASSQTGKQNTEAFF,TGTGCCAGCAGCCAGACAGGGAAACAGAACACTGAAGCTTTCTTT